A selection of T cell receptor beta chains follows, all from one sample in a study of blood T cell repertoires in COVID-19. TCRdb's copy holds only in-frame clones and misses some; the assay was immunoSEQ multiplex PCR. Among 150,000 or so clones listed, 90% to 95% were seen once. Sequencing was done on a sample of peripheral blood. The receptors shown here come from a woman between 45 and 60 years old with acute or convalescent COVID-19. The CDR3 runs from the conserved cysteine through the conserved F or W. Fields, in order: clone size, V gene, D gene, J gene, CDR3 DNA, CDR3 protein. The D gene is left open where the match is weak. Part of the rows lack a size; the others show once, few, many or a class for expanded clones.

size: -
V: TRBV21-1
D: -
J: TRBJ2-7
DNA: TGTGCCAGCAGCAAAGGGGACGAGAGGGCGGGAGTGGAGTACGAGCAGTACTTC
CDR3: CASSKGDERAGVEYEQYF

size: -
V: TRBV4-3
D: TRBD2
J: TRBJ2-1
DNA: TGCGCCAGCAGCCAAGATCACAGCGGGAGGGCCTACAATGAGCAGTTCTTC
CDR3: CASSQDHSGRAYNEQFF

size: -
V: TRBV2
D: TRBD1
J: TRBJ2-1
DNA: TGTGCCAGCAGCCACCGGACAGGGACTTACAATGAGCAGTTCTTC
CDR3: CASSHRTGTYNEQFF

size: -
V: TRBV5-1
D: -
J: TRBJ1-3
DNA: TGCGCCAGCAGCTTGGCCTCGGGGTTTAACACCATATATTTT
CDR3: CASSLASGFNTIYF

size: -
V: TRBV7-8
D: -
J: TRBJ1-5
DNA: TGTGCCAGCAGCTCTCGTCCGGACAGCCGCTGGGGCAATCAGCCCCAGCATTTT
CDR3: CASSSRPDSRWGNQPQHF

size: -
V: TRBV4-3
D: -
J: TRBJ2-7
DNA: TGCGCCAGCAGCCAAGATCGGACAGACTACGAGCAGTACTTC
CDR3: CASSQDRTDYEQYF

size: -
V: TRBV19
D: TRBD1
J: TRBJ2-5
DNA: TGTGCCAGTAGCGGGACAGGGAGGCAAGAGACCCAGTACTTC
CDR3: CASSGTGRQETQYF

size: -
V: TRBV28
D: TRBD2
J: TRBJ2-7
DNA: TGTGCCAGCACTACTAGCGGCAACACCTACGAGCAGTACTTC
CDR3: CASTTSGNTYEQYF

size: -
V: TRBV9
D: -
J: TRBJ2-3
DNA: TGTGCCAGCAGCGTAGGAGGAGGGCCGGTAGATACGCAGTATTTT
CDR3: CASSVGGGPVDTQYF

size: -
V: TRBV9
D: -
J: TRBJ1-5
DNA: TGTGCCAGCAGCGACCAGGGAAATCAGCCCCAGCATTTT
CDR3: CASSDQGNQPQHF

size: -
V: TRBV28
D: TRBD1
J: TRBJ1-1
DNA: TGTGCCAGCAGTTACAGGGGGACAGGGTATACGAACACTGAAGCTTTCTTT
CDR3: CASSYRGTGYTNTEAFF

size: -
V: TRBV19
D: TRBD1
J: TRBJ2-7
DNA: TGTGCCAGTAGTCGAGGGACAGGGGTCCTCGGCTACGAGCAGTACTTC
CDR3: CASSRGTGVLGYEQYF

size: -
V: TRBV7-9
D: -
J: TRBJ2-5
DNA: TGTGCCAGCAGCTTAGATTTCCTCCACCAAGAGACCCAGTACTTC
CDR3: CASSLDFLHQETQYF

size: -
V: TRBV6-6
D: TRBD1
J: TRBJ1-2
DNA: TGTGCCAGCAGTCAGATCGGACAGGGAGGTAACTATGGCTACACCTTC
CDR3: CASSQIGQGGNYGYTF

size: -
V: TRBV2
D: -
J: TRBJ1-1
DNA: TGTGCCAGCAGACCTGGTTGGCAAGAAGCTTTCTTT
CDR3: CASRPGWQEAFF

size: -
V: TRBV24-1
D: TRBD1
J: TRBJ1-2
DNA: TGTGCGAGAAGGGGGCGGGACAGGGGTTACTATGGCTACACCTTC
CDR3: CARRGRDRGYYGYTF

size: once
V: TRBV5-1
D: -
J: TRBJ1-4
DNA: TGCGCCAGTACCGGTCACCCCAATGAAAAACTGTTTTTT
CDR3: CASTGHPNEKLFF

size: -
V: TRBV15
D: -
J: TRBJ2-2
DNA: TGTGCCGCAGGCCAAGGGGGTAGCACCGGGGAGCTGTTTTTT
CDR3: CAAGQGGSTGELFF

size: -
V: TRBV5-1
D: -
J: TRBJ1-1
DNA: TGCGCCAGCAGCTTGGCAACAACGAACACTGAAGCTTTCTTT
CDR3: CASSLATTNTEAFF

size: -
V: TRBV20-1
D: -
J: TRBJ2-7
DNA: TGCAGTGCTAGTCGAGAGGGCTACGAGCAGTACTTC
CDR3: CSASREGYEQYF

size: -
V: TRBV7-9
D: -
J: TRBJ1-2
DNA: TGTGCCAGCAGCCCACTGGTGGAGGGCTATGGCTACACCTTC
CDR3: CASSPLVEGYGYTF

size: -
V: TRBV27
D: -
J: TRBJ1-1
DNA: TGTGCCAGCAGTTTAGACCGGGTCACTGAAGCTTTCTTT
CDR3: CASSLDRVTEAFF

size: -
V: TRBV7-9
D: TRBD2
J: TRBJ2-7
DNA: TGTGCCAGCAGCTTAGTAGCGGGAGAAAACTACGAGCAGTACTTC
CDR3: CASSLVAGENYEQYF

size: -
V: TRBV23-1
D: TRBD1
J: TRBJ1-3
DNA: TGCGCCAGCAGTCAATCGCCTCCTAGACCCGACAGGGTTCGTGGATGCCAGACTGGAAACACCATATATTTT
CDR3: CASSQSPPRPDRVRGCQTGNTIYF

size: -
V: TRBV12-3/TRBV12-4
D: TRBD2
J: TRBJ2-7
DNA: TGTGCCAGCAGCCAGGGACTAGCGGGGTCCCAGTACTTC
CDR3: CASSQGLAGSQYF

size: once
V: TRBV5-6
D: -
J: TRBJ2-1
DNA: TGTGCCAGCAGCTTGGCCACTGGGAGTGAGCAGTTCTTC
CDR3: CASSLATGSEQFF

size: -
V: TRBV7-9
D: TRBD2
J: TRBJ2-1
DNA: TGTGCCCCCAGCGGGTCTAGCGGGAATGAGCAGTTCTTC
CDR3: CAPSGSSGNEQFF

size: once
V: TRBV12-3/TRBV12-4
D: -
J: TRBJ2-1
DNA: TGTGCCAGCAGTTCCGGGGTTAATGAGCAGTTCTTC
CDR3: CASSSGVNEQFF

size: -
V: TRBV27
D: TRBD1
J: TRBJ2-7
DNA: TGTGCCAGCAGTCCCTCAGGGGGCCTCTCCTACGAGCAGTACTTC
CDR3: CASSPSGGLSYEQYF

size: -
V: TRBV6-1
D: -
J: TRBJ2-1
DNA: TGTGCCAGCAGTGGCGGCTATTTCTCCTACAATGAGCAGTTCTTC
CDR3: CASSGGYFSYNEQFF

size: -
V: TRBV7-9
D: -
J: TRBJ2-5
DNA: TGTGCCAGCAGCTTCGCGTACCAAGAGACCCAGTACTTC
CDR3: CASSFAYQETQYF

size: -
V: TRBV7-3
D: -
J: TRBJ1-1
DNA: TGTGCCAGCAGCTTAACGGGACAAACGAACACTGAAGCTTTCTTT
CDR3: CASSLTGQTNTEAFF

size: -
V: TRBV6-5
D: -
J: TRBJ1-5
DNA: TGTGCCAGCAGCCCCAGGGATCAGCCCCAGCATTTT
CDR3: CASSPRDQPQHF

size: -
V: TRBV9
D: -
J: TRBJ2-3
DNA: TGTGCCAGCAGCCCTGTGGGGGGGCTACGCACAGATACGCAGTATTTT
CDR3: CASSPVGGLRTDTQYF

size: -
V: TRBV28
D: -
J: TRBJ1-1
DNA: TGTGCCAGCGGGCGTGACACTGAAGCTTTCTTT
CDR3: CASGRDTEAFF

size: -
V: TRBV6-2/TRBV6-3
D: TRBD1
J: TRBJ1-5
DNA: TGTGCCAGCAGTTACACGGGACAGACAAATCAGCCCCAGCATTTT
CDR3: CASSYTGQTNQPQHF

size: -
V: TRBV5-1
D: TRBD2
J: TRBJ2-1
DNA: TGCGCCAGCAGCTTAGGGAGGGGCCCCCCTAATGAGCAGTTCTTC
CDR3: CASSLGRGPPNEQFF

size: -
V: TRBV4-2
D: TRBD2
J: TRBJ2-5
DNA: TGTGCCAGCAGCCAACAAAGCGGGGGGGAAGAGACCCAGTACTTC
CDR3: CASSQQSGGEETQYF

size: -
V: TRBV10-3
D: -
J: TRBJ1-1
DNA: TGTGCCATCAGTCCCCCCGGGGGGAATGAAGCTTTCTTT
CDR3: CAISPPGGNEAFF

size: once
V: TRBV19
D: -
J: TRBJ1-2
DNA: TGTGCCAGTAGTGACGGGGGACCCCATGGCTACACCTTC
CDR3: CASSDGGPHGYTF

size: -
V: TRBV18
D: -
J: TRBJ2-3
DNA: TGTGCCAGCTCACCACCAGTCGGAGCAGATACGCAGTATTTT
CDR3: CASSPPVGADTQYF

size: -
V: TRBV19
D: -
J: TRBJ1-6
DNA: TGTGCCAGTAGTTCGACAGGCCATAATTCACCCCTCCACTTT
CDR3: CASSSTGHNSPLHF

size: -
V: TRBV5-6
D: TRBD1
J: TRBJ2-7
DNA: TGTGCCAGCAGCCTCCGGACAGGGGGAAACGAGCAGTACTTC
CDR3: CASSLRTGGNEQYF

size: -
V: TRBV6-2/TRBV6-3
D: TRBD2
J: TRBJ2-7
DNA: TGTGCCAGCAGTTACTCAGGGCGCGCTAGCGGGAGCGTTTACGAGCAGTACTTC
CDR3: CASSYSGRASGSVYEQYF

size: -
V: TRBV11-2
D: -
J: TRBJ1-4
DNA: TGTGCCAGCAGCTTAGCCTCCCCGGGGGTTTGGGAAAAACTGTTTTTT
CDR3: CASSLASPGVWEKLFF

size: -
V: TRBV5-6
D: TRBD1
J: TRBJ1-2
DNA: TGTGCCAGCAGCCAGACAGGGTGGGACTATGGCTACACCTTC
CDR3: CASSQTGWDYGYTF

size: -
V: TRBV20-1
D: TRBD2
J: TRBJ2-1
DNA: TGCAGTGCTAGTCCGGGAGGGCCAAAGAATGAGCAGTTCTTC
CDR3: CSASPGGPKNEQFF

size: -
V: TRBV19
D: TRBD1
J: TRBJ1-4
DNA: TGTGGGACAGGGATTGGTGAAAAACTGTTTTTT
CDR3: CGTGIGEKLFF

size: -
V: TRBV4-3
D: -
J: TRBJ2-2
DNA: TGCGCCAGCAGCCAGACCAACTCGGGGGAGTGGAACACCGGGGAGCTGTTTTTT
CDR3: CASSQTNSGEWNTGELFF

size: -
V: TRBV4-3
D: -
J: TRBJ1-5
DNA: TGCGCCAGCAGCCAAGATCGGGGACAGCCCCAGCATTTT
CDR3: CASSQDRGQPQHF

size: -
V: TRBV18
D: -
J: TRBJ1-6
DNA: TGTGCCAGCTCACTCCGATTCGACTCGGATAAGTCACCCCTCCACTTT
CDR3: CASSLRFDSDKSPLHF

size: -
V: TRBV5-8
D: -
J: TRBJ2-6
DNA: TGTGCCAGCAGCTCCATTTCTGGGGCCAACGTCCTGACTTTC
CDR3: CASSSISGANVLTF